Reported below is one T cell receptor (beta chain). In the study's own analysis: How many nucleated cells were present was estimated from reference gene primer amplification. Using immunoSEQ multiplex PCR, the repertoire was profiled, and TCRdb retains in-frame clones only, with some absent. The V and J calls and clone size were taken over from that table, and D and trimming were inferred from the DNA. This table holds some 270,000 clones, approximately 83% found once. Germline V gene data show CDR1 as MNHNS and CDR2 as SASEGT. V lost 0 bases, J lost 5 bases, and 10 bases lay in between. The length of the CDR3 is 14 residues. The source of the sample is a study of blood T cell repertoires in COVID-19.

The chain has TRBV6-1 and TRBJ2-5; the D is unclear. Sequenced input: peripheral blood. The receptor comes from a woman in her 70s with acute or convalescent COVID-19. This CDR3 is CASSEAFGPETQYF. The CDR3 bases are TGTGCCAGCAGTGAAGCGTTCGGTCCGGAGACCCAGTACTTC.